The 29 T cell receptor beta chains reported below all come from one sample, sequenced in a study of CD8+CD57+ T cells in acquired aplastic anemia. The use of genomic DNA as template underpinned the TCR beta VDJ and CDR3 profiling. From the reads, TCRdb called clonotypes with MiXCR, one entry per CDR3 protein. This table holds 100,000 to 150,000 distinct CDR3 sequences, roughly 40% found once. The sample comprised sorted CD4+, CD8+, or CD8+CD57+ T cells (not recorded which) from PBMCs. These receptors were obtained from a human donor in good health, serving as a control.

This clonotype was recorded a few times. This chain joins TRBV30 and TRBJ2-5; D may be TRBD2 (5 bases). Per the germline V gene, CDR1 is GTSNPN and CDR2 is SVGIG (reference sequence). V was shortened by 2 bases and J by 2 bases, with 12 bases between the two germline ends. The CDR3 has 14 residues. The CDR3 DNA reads TGTGCCTGGAGTCGCAGCGGTGGGCAAGAGACCCAGTACTTC. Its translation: CAWSRSGGQETQYF.

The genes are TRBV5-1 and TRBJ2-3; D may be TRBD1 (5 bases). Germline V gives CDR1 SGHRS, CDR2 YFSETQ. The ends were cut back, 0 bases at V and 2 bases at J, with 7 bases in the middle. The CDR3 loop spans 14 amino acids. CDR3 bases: TGCGCCAGCAGCTTGGGACAGCTCACAGATACGCAGTATTTT. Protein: CASSLGQLTDTQYF.

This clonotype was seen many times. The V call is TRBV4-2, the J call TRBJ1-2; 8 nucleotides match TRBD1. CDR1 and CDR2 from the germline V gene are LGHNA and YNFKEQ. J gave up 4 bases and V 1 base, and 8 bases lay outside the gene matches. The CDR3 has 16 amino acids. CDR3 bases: TGTGCCAGCAGCCAAGTCACAGGACAGGGAGTCTATGGCTACACCTTC. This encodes CASSQVTGQGVYGYTF.

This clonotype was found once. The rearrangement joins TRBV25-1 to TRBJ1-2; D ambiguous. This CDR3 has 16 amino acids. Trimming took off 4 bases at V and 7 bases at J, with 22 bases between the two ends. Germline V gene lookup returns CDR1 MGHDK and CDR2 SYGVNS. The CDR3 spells CASSAREGKAGSGYTF. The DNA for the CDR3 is TGTGCCAGCAGTGCTAGAGAAGGGAAGGCGGGGTCTGGCTACACCTTC.

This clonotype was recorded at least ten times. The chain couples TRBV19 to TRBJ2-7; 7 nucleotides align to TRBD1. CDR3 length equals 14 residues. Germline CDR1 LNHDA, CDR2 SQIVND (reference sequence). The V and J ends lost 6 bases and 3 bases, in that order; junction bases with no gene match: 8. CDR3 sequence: CASRAQTGLYEQYF. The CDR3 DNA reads TGTGCCAGTAGGGCCCAGACAGGGCTCTACGAGCAGTACTTC.

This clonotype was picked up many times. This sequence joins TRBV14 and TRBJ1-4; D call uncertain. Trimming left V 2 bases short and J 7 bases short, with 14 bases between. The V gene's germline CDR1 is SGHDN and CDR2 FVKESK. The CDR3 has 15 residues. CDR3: CASSQSGPRGEKLFF. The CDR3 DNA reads TGTGCCAGCAGCCAATCCGGGCCACGGGGTGAAAAACTGTTTTTT.

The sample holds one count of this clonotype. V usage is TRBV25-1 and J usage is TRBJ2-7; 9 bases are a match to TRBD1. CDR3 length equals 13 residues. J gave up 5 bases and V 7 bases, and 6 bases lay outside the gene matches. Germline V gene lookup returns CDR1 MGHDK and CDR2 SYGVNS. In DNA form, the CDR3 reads TGTGCCAGCATTAAACAGGGGGCAAACGAGCAGTACTTC. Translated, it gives CASIKQGANEQYF.

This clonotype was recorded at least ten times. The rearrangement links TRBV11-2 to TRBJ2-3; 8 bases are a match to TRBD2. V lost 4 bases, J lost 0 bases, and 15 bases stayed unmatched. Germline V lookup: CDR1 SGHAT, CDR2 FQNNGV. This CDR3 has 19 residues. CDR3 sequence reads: CASSSPSEVAGSSTDTQYF. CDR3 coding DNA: TGTGCCAGCAGCTCCCCCTCTGAGGTAGCGGGAAGTAGCACAGATACGCAGTATTTT.

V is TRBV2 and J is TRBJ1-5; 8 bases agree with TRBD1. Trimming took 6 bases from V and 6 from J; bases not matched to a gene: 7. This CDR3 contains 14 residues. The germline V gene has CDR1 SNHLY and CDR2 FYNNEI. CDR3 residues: CASRDGTGFQPQHF. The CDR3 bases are TGTGCCAGCAGGGACGGGACAGGATTTCAGCCCCAGCATTTT.

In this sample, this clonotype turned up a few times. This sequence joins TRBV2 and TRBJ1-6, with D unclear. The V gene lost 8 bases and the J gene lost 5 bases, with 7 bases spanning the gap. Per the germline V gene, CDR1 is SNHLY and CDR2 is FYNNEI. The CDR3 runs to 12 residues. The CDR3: CASLEDNSPLHF. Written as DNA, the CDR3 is TGTGCCAGCCTGGAGGATAATTCACCCCTCCACTTT.

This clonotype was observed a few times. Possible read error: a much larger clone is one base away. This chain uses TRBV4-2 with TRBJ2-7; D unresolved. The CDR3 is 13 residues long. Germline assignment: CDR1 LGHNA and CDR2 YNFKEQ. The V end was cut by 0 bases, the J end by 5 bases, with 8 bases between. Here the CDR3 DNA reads TGTGCCAGCAGCCAAGAAAACAGCCACGAGCAGTACTTC. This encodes CASSQENSHEQYF.

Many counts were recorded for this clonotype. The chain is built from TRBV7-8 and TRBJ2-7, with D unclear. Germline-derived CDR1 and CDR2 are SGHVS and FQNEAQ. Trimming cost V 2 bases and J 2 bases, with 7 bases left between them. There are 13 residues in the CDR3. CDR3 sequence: CASSLLLPYEQYF. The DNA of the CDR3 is TGTGCCAGCAGCTTACTTCTGCCCTACGAGCAGTACTTC.

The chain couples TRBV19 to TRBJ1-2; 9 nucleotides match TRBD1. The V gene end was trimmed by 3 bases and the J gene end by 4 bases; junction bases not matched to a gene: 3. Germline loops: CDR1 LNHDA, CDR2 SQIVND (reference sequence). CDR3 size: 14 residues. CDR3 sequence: CASSMGTGIYGYTF. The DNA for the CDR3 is TGTGCCAGTAGTATGGGGACAGGGATCTATGGCTACACCTTC. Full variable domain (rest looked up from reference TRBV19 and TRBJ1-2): DGGITQSPKYLFRKEGQNVTLSCEQNLNHDAMYWYRQDPGQGLRLIYYSQIVNDFQKGDIAEGYSVSREKKESFPLTVTSAQKNPTAFYLCASSMGTGIYGYTFGSGTRLTVV.

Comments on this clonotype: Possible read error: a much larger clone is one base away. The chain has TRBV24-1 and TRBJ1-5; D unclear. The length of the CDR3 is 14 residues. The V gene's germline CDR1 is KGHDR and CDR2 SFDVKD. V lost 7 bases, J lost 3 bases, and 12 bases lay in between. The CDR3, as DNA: TGTGCCACCAGCCACTGGGGTTCCAATCAGCCCCAGCATTTT. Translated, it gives CATSHWGSNQPQHF.

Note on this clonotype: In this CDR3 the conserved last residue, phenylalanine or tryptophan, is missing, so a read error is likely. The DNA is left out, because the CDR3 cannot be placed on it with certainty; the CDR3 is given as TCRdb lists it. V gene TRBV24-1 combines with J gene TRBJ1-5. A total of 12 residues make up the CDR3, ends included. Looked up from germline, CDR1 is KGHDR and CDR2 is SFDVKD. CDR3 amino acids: CASSDPDQPHHL.

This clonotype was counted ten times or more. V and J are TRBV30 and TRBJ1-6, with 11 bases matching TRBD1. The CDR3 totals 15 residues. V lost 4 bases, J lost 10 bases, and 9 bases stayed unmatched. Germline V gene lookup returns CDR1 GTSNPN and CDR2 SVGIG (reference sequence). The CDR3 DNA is TGTGCCTGGACCAGAGTGGGACAGGGGGAATCACCCCTCCACTTT. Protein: CAWTRVGQGESPLHF.

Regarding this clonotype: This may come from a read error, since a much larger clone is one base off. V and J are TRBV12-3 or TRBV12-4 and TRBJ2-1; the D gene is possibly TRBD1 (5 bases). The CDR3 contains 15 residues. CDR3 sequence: CASSQLTGPYSEQFF. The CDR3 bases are TGTGCCAGCAGTCAACTCACAGGTCCCTACAGTGAGCAGTTCTTC.

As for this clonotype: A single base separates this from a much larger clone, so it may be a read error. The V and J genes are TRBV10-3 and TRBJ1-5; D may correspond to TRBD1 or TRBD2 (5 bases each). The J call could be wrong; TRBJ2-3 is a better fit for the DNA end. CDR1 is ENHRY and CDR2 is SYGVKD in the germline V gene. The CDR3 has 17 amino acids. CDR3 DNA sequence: TGTGCCAGCAGTGAAAGAGAGGCAGGGTCTAGCAATCAGCCCCAGTATTTT. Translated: CASSEREAGSSNQPQYF.

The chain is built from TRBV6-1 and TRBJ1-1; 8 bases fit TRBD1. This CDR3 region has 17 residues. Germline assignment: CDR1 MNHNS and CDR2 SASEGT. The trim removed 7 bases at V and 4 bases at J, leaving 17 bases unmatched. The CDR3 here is CASTDPWGTGRSTEAFF. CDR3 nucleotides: TGTGCCAGCACCGACCCTTGGGGGACAGGACGAAGCACTGAAGCTTTCTTT.

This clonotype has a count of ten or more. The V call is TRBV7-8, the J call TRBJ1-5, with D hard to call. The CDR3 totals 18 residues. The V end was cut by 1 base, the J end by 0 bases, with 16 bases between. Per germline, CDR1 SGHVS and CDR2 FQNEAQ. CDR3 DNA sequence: TGTGCCAGCAGCTTAGAGCGGGTCTTCGTAATTAGCAATCAGCCCCAGCATTTT. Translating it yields CASSLERVFVISNQPQHF.

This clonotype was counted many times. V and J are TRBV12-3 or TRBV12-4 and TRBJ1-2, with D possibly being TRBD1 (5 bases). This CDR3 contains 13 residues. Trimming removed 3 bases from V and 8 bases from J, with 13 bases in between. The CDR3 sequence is CASSFGGMRGYTF. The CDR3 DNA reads TGTGCCAGCAGTTTTGGGGGAATGAGGGGCTACACCTTC.

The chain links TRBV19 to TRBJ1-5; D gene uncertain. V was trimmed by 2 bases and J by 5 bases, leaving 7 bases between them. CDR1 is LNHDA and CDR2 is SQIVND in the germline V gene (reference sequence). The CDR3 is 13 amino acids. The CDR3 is CASSIQRDQPQHF. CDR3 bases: TGTGCCAGTAGTATACAAAGGGATCAGCCCCAGCATTTT. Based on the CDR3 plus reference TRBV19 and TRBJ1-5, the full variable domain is DGGITQSPKYLFRKEGQNVTLSCEQNLNHDAMYWYRQDPGQGLRLIYYSQIVNDFQKGDIAEGYSVSREKKESFPLTVTSAQKNPTAFYLCASSIQRDQPQHFGDGTRLSIL.

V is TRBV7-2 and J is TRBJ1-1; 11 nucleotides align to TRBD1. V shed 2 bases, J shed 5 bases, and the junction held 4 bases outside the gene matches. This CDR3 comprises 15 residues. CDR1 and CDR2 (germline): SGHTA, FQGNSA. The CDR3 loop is CASSLRDRGRTEAFF. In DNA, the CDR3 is TGTGCCAGCAGCTTACGGGACAGGGGGAGGACTGAAGCTTTCTTT. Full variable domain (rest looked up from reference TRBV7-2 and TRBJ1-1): GAGVSQSPSNKVTEKGKDVELRCDPISGHTALYWYRQSLGQGLEFLIYFQGNSAPDKSGLPSDRFSAERTGGSVSTLTIQRTQQEDSAVYLCASSLRDRGRTEAFFGQGTRLTVV.

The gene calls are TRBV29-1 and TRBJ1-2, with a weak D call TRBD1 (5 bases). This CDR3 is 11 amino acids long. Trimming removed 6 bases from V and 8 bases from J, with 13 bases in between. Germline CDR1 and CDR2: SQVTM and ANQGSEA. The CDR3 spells CSVGGERGYTF. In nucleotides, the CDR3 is TGCAGCGTCGGGGGGGAAAGAGGCTACACCTTC.

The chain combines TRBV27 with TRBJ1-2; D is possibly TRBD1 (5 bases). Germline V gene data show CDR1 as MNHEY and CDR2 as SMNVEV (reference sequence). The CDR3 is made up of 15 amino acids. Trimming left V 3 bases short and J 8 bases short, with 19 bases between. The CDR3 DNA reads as TGTGCCAGCAGTTTTGGGGGGAGTTTACGACTAGGCTACACCTTC. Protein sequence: CASSFGGSLRLGYTF.

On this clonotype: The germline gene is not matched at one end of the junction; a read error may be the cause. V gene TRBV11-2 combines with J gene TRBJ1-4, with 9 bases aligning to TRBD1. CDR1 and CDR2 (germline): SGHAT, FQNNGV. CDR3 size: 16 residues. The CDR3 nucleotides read TGTGCTAGCAGCTTAGGGGGGACAGGGAGGACGGAAAAACTGTTTTTT. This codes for CASSLGGTGRTEKLFF.

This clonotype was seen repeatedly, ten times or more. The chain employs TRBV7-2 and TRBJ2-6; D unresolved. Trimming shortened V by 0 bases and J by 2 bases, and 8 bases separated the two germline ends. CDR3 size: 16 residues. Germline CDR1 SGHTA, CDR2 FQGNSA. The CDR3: CASSLAAVAGANVLTF. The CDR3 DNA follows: TGTGCCAGCAGCTTAGCGGCGGTAGCTGGGGCCAACGTCCTGACTTTC.

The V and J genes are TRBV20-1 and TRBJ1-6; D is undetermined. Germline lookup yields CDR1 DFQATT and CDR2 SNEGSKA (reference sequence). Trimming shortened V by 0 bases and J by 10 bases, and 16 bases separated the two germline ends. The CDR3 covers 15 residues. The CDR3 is CSARDHRHVPSPLHF. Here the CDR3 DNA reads TGCAGTGCTAGAGATCACCGTCACGTCCCGTCACCCCTCCACTTT.

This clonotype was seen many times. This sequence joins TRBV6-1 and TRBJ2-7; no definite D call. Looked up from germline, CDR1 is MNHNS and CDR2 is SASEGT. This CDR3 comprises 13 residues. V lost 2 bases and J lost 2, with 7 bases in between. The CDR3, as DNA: TGTGCCAGCAGTGAAATTGGCCCCTACGAGCAGTACTTC. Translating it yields CASSEIGPYEQYF.